Presented here are 25 T cell receptor beta chains from one specimen sequenced in a study of metastatic and nonmetastatic thyroid tumors. There were no patients who had received any treatment before thyroid surgery. TCRdb re-analyzed the PCR reads through MiXCR. In the table there are tens of thousands of clones, approximately 24% of which are singletons. The specimen was tumor tissue. All receptors derive from a female donor with papillary thyroid cancer or a benign thyroid nodule (not recorded which). Some clones in this sample may be carry-over from other donors' samples.

The chain employs TRBV20-1 and TRBJ2-7; the match to TRBD2 covers 14 bases. Trimming took 5 bases from V and 3 from J; bases not matched to a gene: 3. Germline CDR1 is DFQATT and CDR2 is SNEGSKA (reference sequence). This CDR3 spans 14 amino acids. The CDR3 sequence: CSAFGTSGSYEQYF. The CDR3 region has the DNA TGCAGTGCTTTTGGGACTAGCGGGAGCTACGAGCAGTACTTC.

This clone was seen ten or more times. The V and J genes are TRBV30 and TRBJ2-2, with no clear D. Looked up from germline, CDR1 is GTSNPN and CDR2 is SVGIG (reference sequence). Deletions cut 4 bases from V and 5 bases from J, with 17 bases between. This CDR3 region has 15 residues. CDR3: CAWIRSARRTGELFF. The CDR3 DNA sequence: TGTGCCTGGATTCGGTCCGCCAGGCGAACCGGGGAGCTGTTTTTT.

This clone turned up a few times. The junction does not match germline at one end; this may be a read error. The same CDR3 is also encoded by other DNA sequences in this sample. This chain joins TRBV6-1 and TRBJ1-4; D is ambiguous. This CDR3 region has 14 residues. Germline loops: CDR1 MNHNS, CDR2 SASEGT. DNA of the CDR3: TGTGCAAGCAGTGAAGGTGAAACTAATGAAAAACTGTTTTTT. This gives the protein CASSEGETNEKLFF.

The V call is TRBV7-2, the J call TRBJ2-6, with D maybe TRBD2 (6 bases). The CDR3 loop spans 15 amino acids. V was clipped by 1 base and J by 5 bases, with 9 bases between them. Germline values: CDR1 SGHTA, CDR2 FQGNSA. CDR3 in DNA: TGTGCCAGCAGCTTAGGCGGGGCCTGGGCCAACGTCCTGACTTTC. Amino acids: CASSLGGAWANVLTF. Filled out from reference TRBV7-2 and TRBJ2-6, the complete variable domain reads GAGVSQSPSNKVTEKGKDVELRCDPISGHTALYWYRQSLGQGLEFLIYFQGNSAPDKSGLPSDRFSAERTGGSVSTLTIQRTQQEDSAVYLCASSLGGAWANVLTFGAGSRLTVL.

This clone was observed a few times. The chain uses TRBV5-1 and TRBJ2-1, with D unresolved. Germline V gives CDR1 SGHRS, CDR2 YFSETQ. V lost 4 bases and J lost 4, with 18 bases in between. CDR3 length: 16 residues. The CDR3 sequence is CASSPPKLSSYNEQFF. DNA for the CDR3: TGCGCCAGCAGCCCCCCGAAGCTTTCCTCTTACAATGAGCAGTTCTTC.

This clone appeared a few times. Given the absence of the conserved phenylalanine or tryptophan at the CDR3 end, a read error is likely. CDR3 protein: CASSYSLVLDYGYTS. Here the CDR3 DNA reads TGTGCCAGCAGTTACTCGTTGGTCCTTGACTATGGCTACACCTCC. The chain recombines TRBV6-6 with TRBJ1-2, with D unresolved. The germline V gene has CDR1 MNHNY and CDR2 SVGAGI (reference sequence). The CDR3 sequence is 15 residues long. V was trimmed by 0 bases and J by 3 bases, leaving 11 bases between them.

The V call is TRBV6-1, the J call TRBJ2-1, with D maybe TRBD1 (6 bases). The V end was cut by 5 bases, the J end by 8 bases, with 16 bases between. The CDR3 has 14 amino acids. Per the germline V gene, CDR1 is MNHNS and CDR2 is SASEGT. Here the CDR3 reads CASSKQGYPDEQFF. CDR3 DNA: TGTGCCAGCAGTAAACAGGGTTATCCCGATGAGCAGTTCTTC.

This clone occurred many times. CDR3 loop: CSGSAWVGDEQYF. CDR3 nucleotide sequence: TGCAGCGGTTCGGCGTGGGTAGGGGACGAGCAGTACTTC. The J gene is TRBJ2-7, the V gene TRBV29-1; D possibly corresponds to TRBD1 (5 bases). Trimming shortened V by 7 bases and J by 5 bases, and 18 bases separated the two germline ends. The CDR3 is 13 amino acids. Germline loops: CDR1 SQVTM, CDR2 ANQGSEA.

This chain links TRBV18 with TRBJ2-7; 11 bases agree with TRBD2. This CDR3 region has 15 residues. Germline V gene lookup returns CDR1 KGHSH and CDR2 LQKENI. V gave up 8 bases and J gave up 9 bases; unmatched junction bases: 15. The CDR3 region is CASTLEGTSGSGQYF. Written as DNA, the CDR3 is TGTGCCAGCACCCTTGAGGGGACTAGCGGCTCGGGGCAGTACTTC.

At least ten counts were recorded for this clone. This rearrangement joins TRBV5-4 to TRBJ1-6; D is unclear. Trimming removed 0 bases at V and 9 bases at J, with 16 bases between. Germline V CDR1 and CDR2: SGHNT, YYREEE (reference sequence). The CDR3 is 16 amino acids. The CDR3 DNA sequence: TGTGCCAGCAGCTTGGAGGGCCCTCAGGTGGGTTCACCCCTCCACTTT. It specifies CASSLEGPQVGSPLHF.

This clone was detected a few times. A much larger clone sits a single nucleotide away, making a read error possible. The chain carries TRBV10-3 and TRBJ2-1; D unresolved. Trimming stripped 5 bases from V and 7 bases from J, with 6 bases between. Germline V lookup: CDR1 ENHRY, CDR2 SYGVKD. The CDR3 has 11 residues. CDR3 in amino acids: CAISYGNEQFF. DNA of the CDR3: TGTGCCATCAGTTACGGGAATGAGCAGTTCTTC.

This clone was seen many times. The V call is TRBV6-1, the J call TRBJ2-1; tentative D call: TRBD2 (5 bases). V lost 6 bases to trimming and J lost 0 bases, with 12 bases between them. From germline, CDR1 is MNHNS and CDR2 SASEGT. The CDR3 is 15 residues long. The CDR3 DNA reads as TGTGCCAGCAGCGCCGACTACCGCTCCTACAATGAGCAGTTCTTC. Its protein product is CASSADYRSYNEQFF.

The rearrangement joins TRBV6-1 to TRBJ1-5; D is unresolved. The V end was cut by 5 bases, the J end by 5 bases, with 4 bases between. Germline V gene sequence: CDR1 MNHNS, CDR2 SASEGT. CDR3 length: 11 residues. Written as DNA, the CDR3 is TGTGCCAGCAGTAAGGATCAGCCCCAGCATTTT. Translation: CASSKDQPQHF.

This clone was picked up many times. This chain connects TRBV6-1 to TRBJ1-5; TRBD1 aligns across 7 bases. After removal of 6 bases from V and 5 bases from J, the junction contained 10 bases not matched to a gene. The CDR3 extends over 15 amino acids. Germline CDR1 reads MNHNS; CDR2 reads SASEGT. CDR3 nucleotides: TGTGCCAGCAGAGAAACTACAGGGGATGATCAGCCCCAGCATTTT. Protein sequence: CASRETTGDDQPQHF.

This clone was recorded at least ten times. The genes are TRBV5-8 and TRBJ1-5; 9 bases fit TRBD1. This CDR3 region has 15 residues. CDR1 is SGHTS and CDR2 is YDEGEE in the germline V gene. V dropped 5 bases and J dropped 6; count of bases not matched to a gene: 9. CDR3 DNA sequence: TGTGCCAGCAGTCTCGGGACAGGGACCGGTCAGCCCCAGCATTTT. Translated, it gives CASSLGTGTGQPQHF.

This clone has more than one count but fewer than ten. The genes are TRBV20-1 and TRBJ2-1; D may correspond to TRBD1 or TRBD2 (5 bases each). V lost 0 bases and J 0 bases, leaving 18 bases between the germline ends. The CDR3 spans 18 residues. Germline V gene data show CDR1 as DFQATT and CDR2 as SNEGSKA (reference sequence). The CDR3 coding sequence is TGCAGTGCTAGAGATGGGACGAGTCCCGACAGCTCCTACAATGAGCAGTTCTTC. Amino acid sequence: CSARDGTSPDSSYNEQFF.

This clone has more than one count but fewer than ten. The rearrangement links TRBV27 to TRBJ1-6; D is ambiguous. CDR1 is MNHEY and CDR2 is SMNVEV in the germline V gene (reference sequence). The CDR3 covers 13 residues. Deletions cut 2 bases from V and 14 bases from J, with 13 bases between. The CDR3 spells CASSLIKGRALHF. DNA for the CDR3: TGTGCCAGCAGTTTAATAAAGGGTAGGGCCCTCCACTTT.

Comment on this clone: At one end, the junction sequence differs from germline, possibly due to a read error. The chain couples TRBV15 to TRBJ1-5; maybe TRBD1 (5 bases). Germline V CDR1 and CDR2: LNHNV, YYDKDF (reference sequence). The CDR3 totals 15 residues. DNA of the CDR3: TGTACCACCAGCATTCTGGACATACCCAATCAGCCCCAGCATTTT. Protein: CTTSILDIPNQPQHF.

A note on this clone: Being one base from a much bigger clone, this may be a read error. The gene calls are TRBV12-3 or TRBV12-4 and TRBJ2-3; D gene ambiguous. V gave up 5 bases and J gave up 0 bases, with 15 bases separating them. The CDR3 consists of 16 residues. CDR3 DNA sequence: TGTGCCAGCAGTAACACATGGCTCAGTAGCACAGATACGCAGTATTTT. It specifies CASSNTWLSSTDTQYF.

This clone was recorded a few times. This chain connects TRBV6-1 to TRBJ2-2; 7 nucleotides align to TRBD1. Germline V lookup: CDR1 MNHNS, CDR2 SASEGT. V lost 6 bases and J lost 6; bases outside the gene matches: 7. The length of the CDR3 is 14 residues. CDR3 sequence reads: CASRHGTVAGELFF. Here the CDR3 DNA reads TGTGCCAGCAGGCACGGGACAGTCGCCGGGGAGCTGTTTTTT.

In its sample, this clone was seen many times. A read error may explain this, as a much larger clone is one base away. V gene TRBV20-1 combines with J gene TRBJ2-1; 13 positions agree with TRBD2. V gave up 6 bases and J gave up 7 bases; unmatched junction bases: 6. The germline V gene has CDR1 DFQATT and CDR2 SNEGSKA (reference sequence). The CDR3 is 14 amino acids. The CDR3 sequence is CSAKTSGRSNEQFF. CDR3 bases: TGCAGTGCGAAGACTAGCGGGAGGTCTAATGAGCAGTTCTTC.

The chain joins TRBV11-2 to TRBJ2-2, with 10 positions matching TRBD2. From germline, CDR1 is SGHAT and CDR2 FQNNGV. V was clipped by 5 bases and J by 0 bases; unmatched bases: 12. The CDR3 loop spans 19 amino acids. The CDR3 DNA sequence: TGTGCCAGCAGCCGTCCGGGACTAGCGTTTGACCCGAACACCGGGGAGCTGTTTTTT. This encodes CASSRPGLAFDPNTGELFF.

This clone was detected many times. The V call is TRBV10-3, the J call TRBJ2-1, with 12 bases fitting TRBD2. The junction had 6 bases not matched to a gene; V was cut back by 0 bases and J by 3 bases. The V gene's germline CDR1 is ENHRY and CDR2 SYGVKD. The CDR3 extends over 18 amino acids. The CDR3 is CAISESVGLAGRYNEQFF. As DNA, the CDR3 is TGTGCCATCAGTGAGTCGGTGGGACTAGCGGGCCGCTACAATGAGCAGTTCTTC.

This clone was counted ten times or more. CDR3 sequence reads: CSAIGNPNEKLFF. Here the CDR3 DNA reads TGCAGTGCTATAGGCAATCCCAATGAAAAACTGTTTTTT. The chain links TRBV20-1 to TRBJ1-4; unclear D gene. Germline V CDR1 and CDR2: DFQATT, SNEGSKA (reference sequence). Trimming stripped 4 bases from V and 5 bases from J, with 11 bases between. The CDR3 loop spans 13 amino acids.

This clone was seen repeatedly, ten times or more. This chain uses TRBV6-1 with TRBJ1-1, with 7 nucleotides matching TRBD1. CDR1 MNHNS and CDR2 SASEGT come from the germline V gene. Trimming took 11 bases from V and 5 from J; bases not matched to a gene: 8. The CDR3 extends over 12 amino acids. The CDR3 loop reads CAGSDRATEAFF. CDR3 DNA sequence: TGTGCCGGCTCAGACAGGGCGACTGAAGCTTTCTTT.